Given below is one T cell receptor (beta chain) in context. Data came from immunoSEQ multiplex PCR; TCRdb stores just in-frame clones and leaves some out. The sample gives about 37,000 clones, more than 85% of which show up once; 60% to 70% is in the top ten. The source of the sample is a study of blood T cell repertoires in COVID-19. The germline V gene has CDR1 MNHEY and CDR2 SMNVEV (reference sequence). CDR3 length equals 16 residues. V shed 6 bases and J shed 3 bases, with 20 bases lying between them. Material for sequencing was peripheral blood. The sequence was collected from a man in his 70s with acute or convalescent COVID-19. The chain combines TRBV27 with TRBJ1-1, with D perhaps matching TRBD1 (5 bases). In DNA, the CDR3 is TGTGCCAGCAGCCCCGCTACGCTGGTAGGGGACACTGAAGCTTTCTTT. Its protein product is CASSPATLVGDTEAFF.